The rows below give T cell receptor beta chains drawn from one sample of a study of cytomegalovirus exposure and HLA in healthy donors. The repertoire was sequenced with immunoSEQ multiplex PCR; TCRdb's copy has only in-frame clones and lacks some. Altogether tens of thousands of clones are present, about 80% being singletons, with the ten largest covering 32%. Sequenced input: PBMCs. These TCRs come from a man in his fifties in good health and CMV-seropositive. Both conserved end residues are part of each CDR3.

V: TRBV2; J: TRBJ2-7; CDR3: CAGSGGGTSAYEQYF
V: TRBV27; J: TRBJ2-3; CDR3: CASSGTGGQVIAGDTQYF
V: TRBV12-1; J: TRBJ2-4; CDR3: CASSLDGTGLAKNIQYF
V: TRBV18; J: TRBJ2-7; CDR3: CASSNKEGLEALEQYF
V: TRBV30; J: TRBJ2-3; CDR3: CAWSPRGRDTQYF
V: TRBV10-1; J: TRBJ2-7; CDR3: CASSSGRTYEQYF
V: TRBV19; J: TRBJ2-2; CDR3: CASSIRTGELFF
V: TRBV4-2; J: TRBJ2-1; CDR3: CASSQDWTSGGYNEQFF
V: TRBV25-1; J: TRBJ2-3; CDR3: CASSKPGQSTDTQYF
V: TRBV11-3; J: TRBJ2-2; CDR3: CASSLRTGQGATGELFF
V: TRBV4-2; J: NA; CDR3: CASSQDGRGNYEQYF
V: TRBV5-8; J: TRBJ1-2; CDR3: CASSPRTGRAYGYTF
V: TRBV9; J: TRBJ2-2; CDR3: CASSVASRTGAGELFF
V: TRBV7-2; J: TRBJ1-3; CDR3: CASSPLGNTIYF
V: TRBV29-1; J: TRBJ2-4; CDR3: CSVVLGAENIQYF
V: TRBV11-3; J: TRBJ1-1; CDR3: CASSFNGGTEAFF
V: TRBV30; J: TRBJ2-3; CDR3: CAWSTGRADTQYF
V: TRBV2; J: TRBJ2-3; CDR3: CASSDGAGGYLDTQYF
V: TRBV6-5; J: TRBJ1-2; CDR3: CASGSGTGAYGYTF
V: TRBV30; J: TRBJ1-3; CDR3: CAWSGGQFIGGNTIYF
V: TRBV9; J: TRBJ2-7; CDR3: CASSVGVAAYYEQYF
V: TRBV30; J: TRBJ1-3; CDR3: CAWSIQSGNTIYF
V: TRBV7-2; J: TRBJ1-5; CDR3: CASSLGGARGQPQHF
V: TRBV7-9; J: TRBJ1-1; CDR3: CASSANRDSEAFF
V: TRBV10-3; J: TRBJ1-5; CDR3: CAISERTGDNQPQHF
V: TRBV5-6; J: TRBJ2-7; CDR3: CASSFRQRSYEQYF
V: TRBV7-8; J: TRBJ2-3; CDR3: CASSPLAGGADTQYF
V: TRBV7-6; J: TRBJ2-2; CDR3: CASSLGLAGGTGELFF
V: TRBV4-2; J: TRBJ2-7; CDR3: CASSAAVGGIYEQYF
V: TRBV14; J: TRBJ2-7; CDR3: CASSLSGTGGKEQYF
V: TRBV7-2; J: TRBJ2-4; CDR3: CASSSNSRESAKNIQYF
V: TRBV6-5; J: TRBJ2-3; CDR3: CASSPQTSGSYTQYF
V: TRBV7-2; J: TRBJ2-1; CDR3: CASSLENPGLANEQFF
V: TRBV19; J: TRBJ1-4; CDR3: CATASGQLGEKLFF
V: TRBV5-4; J: NA; CDR3: CASSFWTSKYEQYF
V: TRBV6-1; J: TRBJ2-7; CDR3: CAITSTGGTYEQYF
V: TRBV2; J: TRBJ2-7; CDR3: CASSGTRYEQYF
V: TRBV19; J: TRBJ2-7; CDR3: CASRLGLAEAYEQYF
V: TRBV30; J: TRBJ2-7; CDR3: CAWSGGTGTYEQYF
V: TRBV2; J: TRBJ2-2; CDR3: CASKGLAGELFF
V: TRBV6-1; J: TRBJ2-1; CDR3: CASSGPRGSSSASIEQFF
V: TRBV6-5; J: TRBJ1-5; CDR3: CASSYGPRGSNQPQHF
V: TRBV4-2; J: TRBJ1-6; CDR3: CASSARDRGLYNSPLHF
V: TRBV6-5; J: TRBJ2-7; CDR3: CASSRGSGGYEQYF
V: TRBV5-1; J: TRBJ2-5; CDR3: CASSSGEGGTQYF
V: TRBV5-4; J: TRBJ2-7; CDR3: CASSHSDRAGEQYF
V: TRBV5-1; J: TRBJ1-1; CDR3: CASSLMTGTGTEAFF
V: TRBV9; J: TRBJ2-7; CDR3: CASSGGQGGPYEQYF
V: TRBV7-6; J: TRBJ2-3; CDR3: CASSSNTDTQYF
V: TRBV5-1; J: TRBJ2-2; CDR3: CASSLGRNTGELFF
V: TRBV25-1; J: TRBJ2-1; CDR3: CASSEPGDRDNEQFF
V: TRBV30; J: TRBJ1-4; CDR3: CAWSAPRGNEKLFF
V: TRBV5-1; J: TRBJ2-7; CDR3: CASSLAGNGEQYF
V: TRBV2; J: TRBJ1-5; CDR3: CASSPYSNQPQHF
V: TRBV7-3; J: TRBJ2-2; CDR3: CASSFDRVSTGELFF
V: TRBV7-6; J: TRBJ2-1; CDR3: CASSISGRRAYNEQFF
V: TRBV5-8; J: TRBJ2-1; CDR3: CASSSGPTYNEQFF
V: TRBV6-1; J: TRBJ2-7; CDR3: CASSPSGRAGEQYF
V: TRBV5-4; J: TRBJ2-7; CDR3: CARIRQGPGLSYEQYF